Here is one T cell receptor (beta chain) with its context. This entry is derived from a study of technical replicates of blood from a few donors. CDR3 size: 11 residues. The V end lost 6 bases, the J end lost 13 bases, and 12 bases lay between the germline ends. The germline gives CDR1 SNHLY, CDR2 FYNNEI. Using immunoSEQ multiplex PCR, the repertoire was profiled, and TCRdb retains in-frame clones only, with some absent. The sample contains 50,000 or so clones, 92% of which appear only once. This chain links TRBV2 with TRBJ2-2, with a weak D call TRBD1 (6 bases). Material for sequencing was PBMCs. This receptor was obtained from a human donor in good health. Some clones in this sample may be carry-over from other donors' samples. In DNA form, the CDR3 reads TGTGCCAGCAGAGAACAGGGTGGGCTGTTTTTT. Translation: CASREQGGLFF.